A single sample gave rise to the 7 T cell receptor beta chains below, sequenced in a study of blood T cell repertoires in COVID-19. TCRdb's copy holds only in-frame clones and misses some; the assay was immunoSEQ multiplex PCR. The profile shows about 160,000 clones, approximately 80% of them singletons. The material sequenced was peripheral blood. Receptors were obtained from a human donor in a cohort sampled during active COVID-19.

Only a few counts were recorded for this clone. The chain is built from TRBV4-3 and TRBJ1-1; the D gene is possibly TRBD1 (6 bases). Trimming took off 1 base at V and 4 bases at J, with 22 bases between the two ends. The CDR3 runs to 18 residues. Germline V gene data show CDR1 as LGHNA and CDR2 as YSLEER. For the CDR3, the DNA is TGCGCCAGCAGCCAAGGTTGGGGCAGGGGAACGGGTGGCACTGAAGCTTTCTTT. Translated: CASSQGWGRGTGGTEAFF.

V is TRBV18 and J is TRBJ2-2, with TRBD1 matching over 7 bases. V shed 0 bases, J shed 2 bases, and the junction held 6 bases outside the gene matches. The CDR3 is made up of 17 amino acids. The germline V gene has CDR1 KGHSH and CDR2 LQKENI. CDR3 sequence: CASSPPKTGLNTGELFF. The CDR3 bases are TGTGCCAGCTCACCACCGAAGACAGGGCTAAACACCGGGGAGCTGTTTTTT.

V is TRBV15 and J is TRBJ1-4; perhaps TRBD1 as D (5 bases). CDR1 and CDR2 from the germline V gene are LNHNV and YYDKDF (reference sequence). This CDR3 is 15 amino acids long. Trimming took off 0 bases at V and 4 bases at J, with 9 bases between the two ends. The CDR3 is CATSRETAVNEKLFF. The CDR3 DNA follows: TGTGCCACCAGCAGAGAGACAGCAGTTAATGAAAAACTGTTTTTT. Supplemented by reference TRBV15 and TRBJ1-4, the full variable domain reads DAMVIQNPRYQVTQFGKPVTLSCSQTLNHNVMYWYQQKSSQAPKLLFHYYDKDFNNEADTPDNFQSRRPNTSFCFLDIRSPGLGDTAMYLCATSRETAVNEKLFFGSGTQLSVL.

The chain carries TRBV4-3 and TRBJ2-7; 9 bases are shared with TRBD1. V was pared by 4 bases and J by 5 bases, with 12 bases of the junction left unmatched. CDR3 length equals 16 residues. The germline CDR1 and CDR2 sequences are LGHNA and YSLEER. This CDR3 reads CASSRQGVAGSDEQYF. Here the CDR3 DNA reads TGCGCCAGCAGCCGACAGGGGGTAGCAGGGTCCGACGAGCAGTACTTC.

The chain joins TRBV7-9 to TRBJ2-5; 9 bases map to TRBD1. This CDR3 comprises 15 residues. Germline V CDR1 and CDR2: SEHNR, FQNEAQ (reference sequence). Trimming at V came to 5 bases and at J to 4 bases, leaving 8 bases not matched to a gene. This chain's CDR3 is CASSPGQGGRETQYF. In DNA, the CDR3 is TGTGCCAGCAGCCCGGGACAGGGAGGCCGAGAGACCCAGTACTTC.

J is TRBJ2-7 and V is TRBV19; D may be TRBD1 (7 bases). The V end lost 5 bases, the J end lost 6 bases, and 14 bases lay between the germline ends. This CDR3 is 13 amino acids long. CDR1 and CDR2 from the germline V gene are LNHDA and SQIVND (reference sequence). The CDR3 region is CASSARGTAEQYF. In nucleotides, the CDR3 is TGTGCCAGTAGTGCACGGGGGACAGCCGAGCAGTACTTC.

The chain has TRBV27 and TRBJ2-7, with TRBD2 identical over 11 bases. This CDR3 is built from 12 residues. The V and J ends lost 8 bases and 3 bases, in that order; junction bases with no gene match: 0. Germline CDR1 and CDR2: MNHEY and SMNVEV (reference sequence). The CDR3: CASGTSGYEQYF. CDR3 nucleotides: TGTGCCAGCGGGACTAGCGGCTACGAGCAGTACTTC.